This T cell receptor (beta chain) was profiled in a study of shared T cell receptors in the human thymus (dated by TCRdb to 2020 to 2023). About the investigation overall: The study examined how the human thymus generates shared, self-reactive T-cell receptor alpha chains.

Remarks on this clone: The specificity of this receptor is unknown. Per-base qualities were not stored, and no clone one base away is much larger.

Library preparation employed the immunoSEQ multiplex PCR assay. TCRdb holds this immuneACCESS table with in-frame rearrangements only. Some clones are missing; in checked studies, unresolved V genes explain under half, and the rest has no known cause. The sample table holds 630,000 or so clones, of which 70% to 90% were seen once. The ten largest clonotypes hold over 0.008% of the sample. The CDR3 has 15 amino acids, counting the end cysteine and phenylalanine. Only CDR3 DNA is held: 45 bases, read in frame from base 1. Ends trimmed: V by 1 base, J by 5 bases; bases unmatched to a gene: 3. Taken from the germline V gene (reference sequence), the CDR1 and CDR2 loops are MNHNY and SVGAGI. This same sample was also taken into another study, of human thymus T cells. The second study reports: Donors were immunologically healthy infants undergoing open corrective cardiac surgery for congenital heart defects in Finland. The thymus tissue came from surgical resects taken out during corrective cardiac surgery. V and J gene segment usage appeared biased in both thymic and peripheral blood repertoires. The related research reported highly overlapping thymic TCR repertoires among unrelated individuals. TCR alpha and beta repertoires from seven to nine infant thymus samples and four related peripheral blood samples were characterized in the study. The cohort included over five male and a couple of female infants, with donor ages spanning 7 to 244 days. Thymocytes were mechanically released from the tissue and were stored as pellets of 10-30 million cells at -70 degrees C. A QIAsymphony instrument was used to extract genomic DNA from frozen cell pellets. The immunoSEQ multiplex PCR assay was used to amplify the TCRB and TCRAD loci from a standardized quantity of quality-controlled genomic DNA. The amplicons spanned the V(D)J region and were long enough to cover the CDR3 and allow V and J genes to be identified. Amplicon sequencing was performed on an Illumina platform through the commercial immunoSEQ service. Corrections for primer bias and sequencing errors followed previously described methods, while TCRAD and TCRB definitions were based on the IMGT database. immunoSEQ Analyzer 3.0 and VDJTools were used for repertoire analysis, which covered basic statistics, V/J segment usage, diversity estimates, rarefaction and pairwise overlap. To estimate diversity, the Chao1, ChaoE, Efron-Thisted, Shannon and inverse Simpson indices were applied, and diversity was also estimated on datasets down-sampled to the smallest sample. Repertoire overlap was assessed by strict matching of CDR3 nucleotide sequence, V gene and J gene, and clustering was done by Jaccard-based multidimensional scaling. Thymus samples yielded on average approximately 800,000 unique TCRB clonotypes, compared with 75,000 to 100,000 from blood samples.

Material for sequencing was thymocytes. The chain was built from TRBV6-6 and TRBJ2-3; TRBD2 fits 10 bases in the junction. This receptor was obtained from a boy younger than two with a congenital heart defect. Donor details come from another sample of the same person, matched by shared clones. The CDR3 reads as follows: CASSYLSGRGDTQYF. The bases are TGTGCCAGCAGTTACTTAAGCGGGAGGGGAGATACGCAGTATTTT.